These T cell receptor beta chains were read from a single sample in a study of T cell changes during pregnancy in multiple sclerosis. Repertoires were generated with immunoSEQ multiplex PCR, while TCRdb's copy carries only in-frame clones and drops some. This sample has approximately 52,000 clones, with about nine tenths found just once. The sequencing used CD4+ T cells from peripheral blood mononuclear cells, collected in the second trimester of pregnancy. All receptors come from a female donor with multiple sclerosis, enrolled in a pregnancy study. The CDR3 runs from the conserved cysteine through the conserved F or W. D genes are given only for firm matches. Size tells how often a clone was seen (once, few, many) or the class of an expanded clone, and some rows leave it out.

CDR3 protein: CASPPQLGGGYEQYF
CDR3 DNA: TGTGCCAGCCCGCCGCAATTAGGGGGGGGCTACGAGCAGTACTTC
J gene: TRBJ2-7
D gene: .
clone size: .
V gene: TRBV5-8

CDR3 protein: CASSPPGGQISGNTIYF
CDR3 DNA: TGTGCCAGCTCACCGCCAGGGGGACAGATCTCTGGAAACACCATATATTTT
J gene: TRBJ1-3
D gene: TRBD1
clone size: .
V gene: TRBV18

CDR3 protein: CASSLSLAGANEQFF
CDR3 DNA: TGCGCCAGCAGCTTGAGTCTAGCGGGGGCCAATGAGCAGTTCTTC
J gene: TRBJ2-1
D gene: TRBD2
clone size: .
V gene: TRBV5-1

CDR3 protein: CASSQGREGLTDTQYF
CDR3 DNA: TGCGCCAGCAGTCAAGGGCGGGAGGGCCTCACAGATACGCAGTATTTT
J gene: TRBJ2-3
D gene: TRBD2
clone size: .
V gene: TRBV23-1

CDR3 protein: CASSEGQGGHYEQYF
CDR3 DNA: TGTGCCAGCAGTGAGGGACAGGGGGGTCACTACGAGCAGTACTTC
J gene: TRBJ2-7
D gene: TRBD1
clone size: .
V gene: TRBV2

CDR3 protein: CASSEFTGPNGYTF
CDR3 DNA: TGTGCCAGCAGTGAATTCACAGGGCCCAATGGCTACACCTTC
J gene: TRBJ1-2
D gene: .
clone size: .
V gene: TRBV25-1

CDR3 protein: CASSSGQGGNTIYF
CDR3 DNA: TGTGCCAGCAGCTCCGGACAGGGGGGAAACACCATATATTTT
J gene: TRBJ1-3
D gene: TRBD1
clone size: .
V gene: TRBV7-9

CDR3 protein: CASSLLQGNTEAFF
CDR3 DNA: TGTGCCAGCAGCCTCCTACAGGGAAACACTGAAGCTTTCTTT
J gene: TRBJ1-1
D gene: .
clone size: .
V gene: TRBV6-1

CDR3 protein: CASSKLGGVNQPQHF
CDR3 DNA: TGTGCCAGCAGCAAATTGGGGGGGGTCAATCAGCCCCAGCATTTT
J gene: TRBJ1-5
D gene: .
clone size: .
V gene: TRBV21-1

CDR3 protein: CAISANLPGQGSNEQFF
CDR3 DNA: TGTGCCATCAGTGCCAACTTACCGGGACAGGGAAGCAATGAGCAGTTCTTC
J gene: TRBJ2-1
D gene: TRBD1
clone size: .
V gene: TRBV10-3

CDR3 protein: CASSIINQPQHF
CDR3 DNA: TGTGCCAGCAGCATAATCAATCAGCCCCAGCATTTT
J gene: TRBJ1-5
D gene: .
clone size: .
V gene: TRBV7-9

CDR3 protein: CASSSTTGKNQPQHF
CDR3 DNA: TGTGCCAGCAGTTCCACGACAGGGAAGAATCAGCCCCAGCATTTT
J gene: TRBJ1-5
D gene: TRBD1
clone size: .
V gene: TRBV6-1

CDR3 protein: CASSLARLAGSGELFF
CDR3 DNA: TGCGCCAGCAGCTTGGCCCGGCTAGCGGGATCCGGGGAGCTGTTTTTT
J gene: TRBJ2-2
D gene: TRBD2
clone size: .
V gene: TRBV5-1

CDR3 protein: CASSYRGLAGSNEQFF
CDR3 DNA: TGTGCCAGCAGTTACAGAGGCCTAGCGGGTTCGAATGAGCAGTTCTTC
J gene: TRBJ2-1
D gene: TRBD2
clone size: .
V gene: TRBV6-5

CDR3 protein: CASSFRSTGRFNEKLFF
CDR3 DNA: TGTGCCAGCAGTTTTCGGTCGACAGGGAGATTTAATGAAAAACTGTTTTTT
J gene: TRBJ1-4
D gene: TRBD1
clone size: .
V gene: TRBV27

CDR3 protein: CAIKTGETDTQYF
CDR3 DNA: TGTGCCATCAAAACAGGGGAGACAGATACGCAGTATTTT
J gene: TRBJ2-3
D gene: TRBD1
clone size: .
V gene: TRBV10-3

CDR3 protein: CASSLGQLYGYTF
CDR3 DNA: TGTGCCAGCAGCTTGGGGCAGTTATATGGCTACACCTTC
J gene: TRBJ1-2
D gene: .
clone size: .
V gene: TRBV5-6

CDR3 protein: CSVDRTSGNEQFF
CDR3 DNA: TGCAGCGTTGACCGGACTAGCGGCAATGAGCAGTTCTTC
J gene: TRBJ2-1
D gene: TRBD2
clone size: .
V gene: TRBV29-1

CDR3 protein: CASRLDRTNTEAFF
CDR3 DNA: TGTGCCAGCAGGTTGGACAGGACGAACACTGAAGCTTTCTTT
J gene: TRBJ1-1
D gene: TRBD1
clone size: .
V gene: TRBV28

CDR3 protein: CASSQVGQGLGAEAFF
CDR3 DNA: TGTGCCAGCAGCCAGGTTGGACAGGGTTTAGGTGCTGAAGCTTTCTTT
J gene: TRBJ1-1
D gene: TRBD1
clone size: few
V gene: TRBV4-2

CDR3 protein: CASSESGSGRAGELFF
CDR3 DNA: TGCGCCAGCAGTGAGTCGGGGAGCGGGAGGGCCGGGGAGCTGTTTTTT
J gene: TRBJ2-2
D gene: TRBD2
clone size: .
V gene: TRBV10-2

CDR3 protein: CASSLGLTGTSGSRATQYF
CDR3 DNA: TGTGCCAGCAGCCTAGGCCTGACGGGGACTAGCGGGAGTCGTGCGACCCAGTACTTC
J gene: TRBJ2-5
D gene: TRBD2
clone size: .
V gene: TRBV7-2

CDR3 protein: CASSESGRGTSGNTIYF
CDR3 DNA: TGTGCCAGCAGTGAAAGCGGACGGGGGACCTCTGGAAACACCATATATTTT
J gene: TRBJ1-3
D gene: .
clone size: .
V gene: TRBV6-1

CDR3 protein: CASSLGQSYYEQYF
CDR3 DNA: TGCGCCAGCAGCTTGGGACAGAGTTACTACGAGCAGTACTTC
J gene: TRBJ2-7
D gene: .
clone size: .
V gene: TRBV5-1

CDR3 protein: CASSNAGTSYNEQFF
CDR3 DNA: TGTGCCAGCAGTAACGCGGGAACCTCCTACAATGAGCAGTTCTTC
J gene: TRBJ2-1
D gene: .
clone size: .
V gene: TRBV6-6

CDR3 protein: CASSRSQESSYEQYF
CDR3 DNA: TGTGCCAGCAGCCGCTCACAGGAGAGCTCCTACGAGCAGTACTTC
J gene: TRBJ2-7
D gene: .
clone size: once
V gene: TRBV6-5

CDR3 protein: CASSILGAKNIQYF
CDR3 DNA: TGTGCCAGTAGTATACTAGGAGCCAAAAACATTCAGTACTTC
J gene: TRBJ2-4
D gene: .
clone size: .
V gene: TRBV19

CDR3 protein: CASSGGGMSSYEQYF
CDR3 DNA: TGTGCCAGCAGCGGGGGCGGGATGAGCTCCTACGAGCAGTACTTC
J gene: TRBJ2-7
D gene: .
clone size: once
V gene: TRBV9

CDR3 protein: CASSQQGTSGRGSYNEQFF
CDR3 DNA: TGTGCCAGCAGCCAACAGGGGACTAGCGGGAGGGGGTCCTACAATGAGCAGTTCTTC
J gene: TRBJ2-1
D gene: TRBD2
clone size: .
V gene: TRBV14

CDR3 protein: CASSPIGQGFPSGNTIYF
CDR3 DNA: TGTGCCAGCTCACCAATCGGACAGGGGTTTCCCTCTGGAAACACCATATATTTT
J gene: TRBJ1-3
D gene: TRBD1
clone size: .
V gene: TRBV18

CDR3 protein: CASSLSDSSYEQYF
CDR3 DNA: TGCGCCAGCAGCTTATCCGACAGCTCCTACGAGCAGTACTTC
J gene: TRBJ2-7
D gene: .
clone size: .
V gene: TRBV5-1

CDR3 protein: CSASRDIAGFF
CDR3 DNA: TGCAGTGCTAGCAGGGACATAGCGGGTTTCTTT
J gene: TRBJ1-1
D gene: .
clone size: .
V gene: TRBV20-1

CDR3 protein: CASSLATSVNNEQFF
CDR3 DNA: TGTGCCAGCAGCTTAGCTACTAGCGTGAACAATGAGCAGTTCTTC
J gene: TRBJ2-1
D gene: TRBD2
clone size: once
V gene: TRBV7-2

CDR3 protein: CASKGPPGYEQYF
CDR3 DNA: TGTGCCAGCAAGGGGCCGCCGGGCTACGAGCAGTACTTC
J gene: TRBJ2-7
D gene: .
clone size: .
V gene: TRBV6-5

CDR3 protein: CASSLVPGVTYNEQFF
CDR3 DNA: TGCGCCAGCAGCTTGGTTCCAGGGGTAACCTACAATGAGCAGTTCTTC
J gene: TRBJ2-1
D gene: .
clone size: once
V gene: TRBV5-1

CDR3 protein: CASSSGDRVSEKLFF
CDR3 DNA: TGTGCCAGCAGCTCGGGGGACAGGGTCAGTGAAAAACTGTTTTTT
J gene: TRBJ1-4
D gene: TRBD1
clone size: few
V gene: TRBV7-2

CDR3 protein: CASSRAGGYEQYF
CDR3 DNA: TGTGCCAGCAGTAGGGCAGGGGGCTACGAGCAGTACTTC
J gene: TRBJ2-7
D gene: TRBD1
clone size: .
V gene: TRBV27

CDR3 protein: CASSPDTGETQYF
CDR3 DNA: TGTGCCAGCAGCCCGGACACTGGAGAGACCCAGTACTTC
J gene: TRBJ2-5
D gene: .
clone size: few
V gene: TRBV11-3

CDR3 protein: CAWSRYTGRAEKLFF
CDR3 DNA: TGTGCCTGGAGTAGGTATACAGGGAGGGCTGAAAAACTGTTTTTT
J gene: TRBJ1-4
D gene: .
clone size: once
V gene: TRBV30

CDR3 protein: CASSPGQGRETQYF
CDR3 DNA: TGTGCCAGCAGCCCCGGACAGGGGAGAGAGACCCAGTACTTC
J gene: TRBJ2-5
D gene: TRBD1
clone size: .
V gene: TRBV11-3

CDR3 protein: CASSQGLAGGWEQYF
CDR3 DNA: TGCGCCAGCAGCCAGGGACTAGCGGGCGGTTGGGAGCAGTACTTC
J gene: TRBJ2-7
D gene: TRBD2
clone size: .
V gene: TRBV4-1

CDR3 protein: CASSSAQETQYF
CDR3 DNA: TGTGCCAGCAGTAGCGCGCAAGAGACCCAGTACTTC
J gene: TRBJ2-5
D gene: .
clone size: .
V gene: TRBV28

CDR3 protein: CASSLDLNQPQHF
CDR3 DNA: TGTGCCAGCAGCTTAGATCTCAATCAGCCCCAGCATTTT
J gene: TRBJ1-5
D gene: .
clone size: few
V gene: TRBV7-9

CDR3 protein: CASSGTGPGGGELFF
CDR3 DNA: TGTGCCAGCAGCGGTACAGGGCCGGGGGGCGGGGAGCTGTTTTTT
J gene: TRBJ2-2
D gene: .
clone size: .
V gene: TRBV5-4

CDR3 protein: CASSLVEGKLFF
CDR3 DNA: TGTGCCAGCAGCTTAGTTGAGGGAAAACTGTTTTTT
J gene: TRBJ1-4
D gene: .
clone size: .
V gene: TRBV7-2

CDR3 protein: CASTRDRGSTDTQYF
CDR3 DNA: TGCGCCAGCACCCGGGACAGGGGGAGCACAGATACGCAGTATTTT
J gene: TRBJ2-3
D gene: TRBD1
clone size: .
V gene: TRBV5-1

CDR3 protein: CASNLSGQGRYGYTF
CDR3 DNA: TGTGCCAGTAATCTCTCGGGACAGGGACGCTATGGCTACACCTTC
J gene: TRBJ1-2
D gene: TRBD1
clone size: once
V gene: TRBV19

CDR3 protein: CASSFLVGGGNEQFF
CDR3 DNA: TGCGCCAGCAGCTTCTTGGTGGGAGGGGGAAATGAGCAGTTCTTC
J gene: TRBJ2-1
D gene: .
clone size: .
V gene: TRBV5-1

CDR3 protein: CASSLVGNSNQPQHF
CDR3 DNA: TGTGCCAGCAGCTTAGTCGGTAATAGCAATCAGCCCCAGCATTTT
J gene: TRBJ1-5
D gene: .
clone size: .
V gene: TRBV7-2

CDR3 protein: CASSYRQGGGNTIYF
CDR3 DNA: TGTGCCAGCAGCTACCGACAGGGCGGCGGAAACACCATATATTTT
J gene: TRBJ1-3
D gene: TRBD1
clone size: .
V gene: TRBV7-9

CDR3 protein: CASSLGLAGIKETQYF
CDR3 DNA: TGTGCCAGCAGCCTCGGACTAGCGGGAATTAAAGAGACCCAGTACTTC
J gene: TRBJ2-5
D gene: TRBD2
clone size: .
V gene: TRBV7-2

CDR3 protein: CASSFYRGPYNEQFF
CDR3 DNA: TGTGCCAGCAGTTTCTACAGGGGTCCGTACAATGAGCAGTTCTTC
J gene: TRBJ2-1
D gene: TRBD1
clone size: .
V gene: TRBV27

CDR3 protein: CASSVQGASYEQYF
CDR3 DNA: TGTGCCAGCTCAGTACAGGGGGCCTCCTACGAGCAGTACTTC
J gene: TRBJ2-7
D gene: TRBD1
clone size: .
V gene: TRBV18

CDR3 protein: CASCLTSGKETQYF
CDR3 DNA: TGTGCCAGTTGTTTGACTAGCGGGAAGGAGACCCAGTACTTC
J gene: TRBJ2-5
D gene: TRBD2
clone size: .
V gene: TRBV25-1

CDR3 protein: CASSPDRGRTDTQYF
CDR3 DNA: TGTGCCAGCAGCCCCGACAGGGGGCGCACAGATACGCAGTATTTT
J gene: TRBJ2-3
D gene: TRBD1
clone size: .
V gene: TRBV7-2

CDR3 protein: CASSFTSGGQGLGGNEQFF
CDR3 DNA: TGTGCCAGCAGCTTTACCTCTGGTGGACAGGGGTTAGGAGGCAATGAGCAGTTCTTC
J gene: TRBJ2-1
D gene: TRBD1
clone size: .
V gene: TRBV11-2

CDR3 protein: CASSSNGDTQYF
CDR3 DNA: TGTGCCAGCAGTTCAAACGGGGATACGCAGTATTTT
J gene: TRBJ2-3
D gene: .
clone size: .
V gene: TRBV6-5